This TCR beta chain comes out of a study of T cell responses to AZD1222 COVID-19 vaccine. Overall study: Pooled together were second doses at about 4 or about 12 weeks.

Libraries were prepared by immunoSEQ multiplex PCR; TCRdb keeps only in-frame clonotypes and omits some of them. The repertoire holds 65,000 to 85,000 clones, roughly 90% seen once, with about 5% in the top ten. Concerning this clone: The antigen is not known.

Study-wide results and caveats: Donors were largely white British and mainly female; clonal diversity was possibly underestimated. Only five or six AZD1222 recipients were seropositive at baseline.

The CDR3 is 19 amino acids. V was clipped by 0 bases and J by 5 bases; unmatched bases: 12. Germline V lookup: CDR1 SGDLS, CDR2 YYNGEE. This specimen was peripheral blood, taken on day 0 of AZD1222 vaccination. This receptor was identified in an adult in good health. V gene TRBV9 combines with J gene TRBJ2-1; 12 bases are shared with TRBD2. DNA for the CDR3: TGTGCCAGCAGCGTAGGGCTTCTAGCGGGGGGGCTAATGAACAATGAGCAGTTCTTC. The encoded protein is CASSVGLLAGGLMNNEQFF.